The present T cell receptor (beta chain) was sequenced within a study of OX40 agonist ivuxolimab in advanced cancers. About the research overall: All patients had ivuxolimab intravenously every 2 weeks at 0.01 to 10 mg/kg.

CDR3 length equals 14 residues. V lost 4 bases and J 7 bases, leaving 17 bases between the germline ends. Germline lookup yields CDR1 LNHDA and CDR2 SQIVND (reference sequence). About this clone itself: Its cognate antigen is unknown.

Study results and caveats: Also showing low normalized T-cell clonal expansion were some of the nonresponders.

Produced via immunoSEQ multiplex PCR; TCRdb's table is partial and in-frame only. Of 60,000 to 65,000 clones listed, approximately 81% are singletons. The specimen was CD4+ or CD8+ T cells sorted from blood, collected in a trial of the OX40 agonist ivuxolimab. The TCR sequence derives from an adult with an advanced solid tumor such as melanoma, head and neck, liver or kidney cancer. This sequence joins TRBV19 and TRBJ2-7; D may be TRBD1 or TRBD2 (5 bases each). The chain's CDR3 is CASSTGRRHGEQYF. CDR3 DNA: TGTGCCAGTAGTACGGGACGGCGGCATGGGGAGCAGTACTTC.